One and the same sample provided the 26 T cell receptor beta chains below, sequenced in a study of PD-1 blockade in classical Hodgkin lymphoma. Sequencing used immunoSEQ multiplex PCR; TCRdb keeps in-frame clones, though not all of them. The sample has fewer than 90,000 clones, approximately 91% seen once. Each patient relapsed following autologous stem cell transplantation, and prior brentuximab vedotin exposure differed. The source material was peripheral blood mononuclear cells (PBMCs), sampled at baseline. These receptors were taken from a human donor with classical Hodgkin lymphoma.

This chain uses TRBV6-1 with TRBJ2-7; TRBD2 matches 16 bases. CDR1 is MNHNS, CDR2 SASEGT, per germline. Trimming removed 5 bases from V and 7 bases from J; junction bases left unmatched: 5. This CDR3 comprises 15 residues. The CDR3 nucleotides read TGTGCCAGCAGTCCGGGACTAGCGGGAGGGTTTGAGCAGTACTTC. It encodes CASSPGLAGGFEQYF.

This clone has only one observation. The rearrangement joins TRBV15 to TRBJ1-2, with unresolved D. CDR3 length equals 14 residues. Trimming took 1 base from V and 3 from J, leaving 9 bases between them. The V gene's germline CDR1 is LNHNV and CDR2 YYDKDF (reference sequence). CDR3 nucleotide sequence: TGTGCCACCAGCAGAGGATTAACCGACTATGGCTACACCTTC. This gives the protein CATSRGLTDYGYTF.

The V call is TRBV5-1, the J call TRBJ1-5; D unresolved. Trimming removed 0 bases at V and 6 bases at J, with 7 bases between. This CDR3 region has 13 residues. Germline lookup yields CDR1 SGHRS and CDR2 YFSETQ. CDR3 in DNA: TGCGCCAGCAGCTTGGGGGTGGGTCAGCCCCAGCATTTT. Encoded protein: CASSLGVGQPQHF.

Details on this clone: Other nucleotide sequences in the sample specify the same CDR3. CDR3 protein: CSVDSNYGYTF. In DNA form, the CDR3 reads TGCAGCGTTGACAGCAACTATGGCTACACCTTC. The gene calls are TRBV29-1 and TRBJ1-2; D is unclear. This CDR3 region has 11 residues. CDR1 and CDR2 (germline): SQVTM, ANQGSEA. The V end was cut by 3 bases, the J end by 2 bases, with 4 bases between.

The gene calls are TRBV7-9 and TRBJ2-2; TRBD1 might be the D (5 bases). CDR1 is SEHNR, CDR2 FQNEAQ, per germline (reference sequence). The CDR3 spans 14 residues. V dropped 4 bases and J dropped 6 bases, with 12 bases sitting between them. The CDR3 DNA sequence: TGTGCCAGCAGCTACCAGGGTTCCCCCGGGGAGCTGTTTTTT. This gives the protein CASSYQGSPGELFF.

In DNA form, the CDR3 reads TGTGCCAGCAGACGGAGGTACGGTGAGCAGTTCTTC. As protein: CASRRRYGEQFF. The rearrangement uses TRBV28 and TRBJ2-1; perhaps TRBD2 as D (5 bases). Deletions cut 6 bases from V and 9 bases from J, with 12 bases between. The CDR3 totals 12 residues. Germline V gives CDR1 MDHEN, CDR2 SYDVKM.

CDR3 in DNA: TGTGCCAGCAGTTCGTCCTTACTAGCGGCTAAACAAGAGACCCAGTACTTC. Protein sequence: CASSSSLLAAKQETQYF. V usage is TRBV27 and J usage is TRBJ2-5; 8 nucleotides match TRBD2. CDR3 length: 17 residues. Losses at the gene ends were 4 bases for V and 2 bases for J; bases not matched to a gene: 12. Germline assignment: CDR1 MNHEY and CDR2 SMNVEV (reference sequence).

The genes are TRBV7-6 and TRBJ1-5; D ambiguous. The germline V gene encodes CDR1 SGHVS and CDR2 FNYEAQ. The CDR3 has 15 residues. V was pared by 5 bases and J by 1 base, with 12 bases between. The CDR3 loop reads CASSPQGGSNQPQHF. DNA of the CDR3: TGTGCCAGCAGCCCCCAAGGTGGCAGCAATCAGCCCCAGCATTTT.

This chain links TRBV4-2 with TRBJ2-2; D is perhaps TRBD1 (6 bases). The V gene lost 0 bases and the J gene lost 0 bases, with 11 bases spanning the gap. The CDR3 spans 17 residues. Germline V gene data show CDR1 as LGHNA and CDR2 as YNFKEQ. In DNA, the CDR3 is TGTGCCAGCAGCCAAGAACGAGGGGGATCGAACACCGGGGAGCTGTTTTTT. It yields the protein CASSQERGGSNTGELFF.

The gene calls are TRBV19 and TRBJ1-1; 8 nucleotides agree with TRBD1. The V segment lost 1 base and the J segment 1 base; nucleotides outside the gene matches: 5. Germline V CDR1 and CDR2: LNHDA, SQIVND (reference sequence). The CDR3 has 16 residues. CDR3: CASSIATGARNTEAFF. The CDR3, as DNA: TGTGCCAGTAGTATAGCGACAGGGGCCAGGAACACTGAAGCTTTCTTT.

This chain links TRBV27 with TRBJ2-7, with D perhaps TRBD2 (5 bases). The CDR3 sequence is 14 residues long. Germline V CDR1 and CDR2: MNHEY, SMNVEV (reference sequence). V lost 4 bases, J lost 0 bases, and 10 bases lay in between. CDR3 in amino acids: CASSSLAGSYEQYF. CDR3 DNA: TGTGCCAGCAGTTCCCTAGCTGGCTCCTACGAGCAGTACTTC.

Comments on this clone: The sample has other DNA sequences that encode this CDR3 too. CDR3 sequence: CASRWGATEAFF. In DNA, the CDR3 is TGTGCCAGCAGATGGGGGGCCACTGAAGCTTTCTTT. The gene calls are TRBV2 and TRBJ1-1; possible D gene TRBD1, 6 bases. With 6 bases removed from V and 4 bases from J, the gap between germline ends came to 9 bases. This CDR3 region has 12 residues. Germline lookup yields CDR1 SNHLY and CDR2 FYNNEI.

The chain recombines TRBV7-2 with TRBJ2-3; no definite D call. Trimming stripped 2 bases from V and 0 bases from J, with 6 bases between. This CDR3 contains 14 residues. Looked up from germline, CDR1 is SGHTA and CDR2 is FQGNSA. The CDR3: CASSLFGSTDTQYF. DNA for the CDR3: TGTGCCAGCAGCTTATTCGGCAGCACAGATACGCAGTATTTT.

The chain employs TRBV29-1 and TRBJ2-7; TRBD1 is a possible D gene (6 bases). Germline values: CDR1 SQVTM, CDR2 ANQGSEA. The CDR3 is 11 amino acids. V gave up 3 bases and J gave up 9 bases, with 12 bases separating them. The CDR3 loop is CSVEVLGGQYF. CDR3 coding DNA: TGCAGCGTTGAGGTTCTAGGGGGGCAGTACTTC.

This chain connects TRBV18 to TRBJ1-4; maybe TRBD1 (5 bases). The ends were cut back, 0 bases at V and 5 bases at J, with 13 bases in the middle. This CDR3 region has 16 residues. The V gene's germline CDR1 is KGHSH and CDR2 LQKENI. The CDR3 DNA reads TGTGCCAGCTCACCACCGAGGGGCGGGTTAAATGAAAAACTGTTTTTT. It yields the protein CASSPPRGGLNEKLFF.

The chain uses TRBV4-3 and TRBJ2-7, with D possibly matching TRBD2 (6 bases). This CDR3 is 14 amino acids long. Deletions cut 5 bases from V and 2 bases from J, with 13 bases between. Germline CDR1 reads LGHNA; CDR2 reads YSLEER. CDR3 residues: CASSAGGTTYEQYF. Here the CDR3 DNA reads TGCGCCAGCAGCGCGGGCGGGACCACCTACGAGCAGTACTTC.

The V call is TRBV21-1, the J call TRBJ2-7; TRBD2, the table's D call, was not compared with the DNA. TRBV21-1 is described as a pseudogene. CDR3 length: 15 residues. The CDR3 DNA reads TGTGCCAGCAGGAGTCCTAGCGGGAGATACTACGAGCAGTACTTC. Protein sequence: CASRSPSGRYYEQYF.

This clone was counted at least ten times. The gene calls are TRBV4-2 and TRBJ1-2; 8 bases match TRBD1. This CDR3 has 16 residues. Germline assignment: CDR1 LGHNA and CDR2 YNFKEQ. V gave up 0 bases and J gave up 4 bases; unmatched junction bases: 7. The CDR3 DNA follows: TGTGCCAGCAGCCAAGATCAGCCAGGGGGCTCCTATGGCTACACCTTC. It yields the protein CASSQDQPGGSYGYTF.

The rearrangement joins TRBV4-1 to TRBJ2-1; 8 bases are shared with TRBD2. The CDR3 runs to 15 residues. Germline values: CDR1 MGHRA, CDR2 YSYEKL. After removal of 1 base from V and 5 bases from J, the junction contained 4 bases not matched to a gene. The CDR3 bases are TGCGCCAGCAGCCAAGCGGGGACTAGAGACAATGAGCAGTTCTTC. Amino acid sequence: CASSQAGTRDNEQFF.

This CDR3 is CASSLWTGSGEQYF. The CDR3 DNA sequence: TGCGCCAGCAGCTTGTGGACGGGAAGCGGGGAGCAGTACTTC. V and J are TRBV5-1 and TRBJ2-7, with D possibly being TRBD2 (6 bases). CDR1 is SGHRS, CDR2 YFSETQ, per germline. This CDR3 region has 14 residues. V shed 1 base and J shed 7 bases, with 15 bases lying between them.

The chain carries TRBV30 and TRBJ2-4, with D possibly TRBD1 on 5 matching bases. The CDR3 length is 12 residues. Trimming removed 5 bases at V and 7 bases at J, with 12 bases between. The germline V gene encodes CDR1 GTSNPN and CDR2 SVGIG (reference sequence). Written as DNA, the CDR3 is TGTGCCTGGCTTAGGGGCCCGAACATTCAGTACTTC. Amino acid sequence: CAWLRGPNIQYF.

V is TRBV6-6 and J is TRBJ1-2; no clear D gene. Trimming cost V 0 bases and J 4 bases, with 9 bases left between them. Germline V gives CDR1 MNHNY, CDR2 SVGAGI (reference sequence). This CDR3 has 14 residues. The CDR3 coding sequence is TGTGCCAGCAGTTACTCATGGTGGTCCTATGGCTACACCTTC. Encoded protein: CASSYSWWSYGYTF.

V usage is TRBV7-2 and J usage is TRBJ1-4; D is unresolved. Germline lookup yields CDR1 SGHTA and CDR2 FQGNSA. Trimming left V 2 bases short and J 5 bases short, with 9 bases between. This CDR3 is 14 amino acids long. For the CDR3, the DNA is TGTGCCAGCAGCTTATCTAATGTAAATGAAAAACTGTTTTTT. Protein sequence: CASSLSNVNEKLFF.

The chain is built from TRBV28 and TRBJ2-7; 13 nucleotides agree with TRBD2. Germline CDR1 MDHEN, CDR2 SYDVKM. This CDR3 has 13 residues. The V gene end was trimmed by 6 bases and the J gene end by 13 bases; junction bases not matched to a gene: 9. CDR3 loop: CASSGTSGNELYF. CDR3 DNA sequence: TGTGCCAGCAGCGGGACTAGCGGGAATGAGCTTTACTTC. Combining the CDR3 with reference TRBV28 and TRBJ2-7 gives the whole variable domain DVKVTQSSRYLVKRTGEKVFLECVQDMDHENMFWYRQDPGLGLRLIYFSYDVKMKEKGDIPEGYSVSREKKERFSLILESASTNQTSMYLCASSGTSGNELYFGPGTRLTVT.

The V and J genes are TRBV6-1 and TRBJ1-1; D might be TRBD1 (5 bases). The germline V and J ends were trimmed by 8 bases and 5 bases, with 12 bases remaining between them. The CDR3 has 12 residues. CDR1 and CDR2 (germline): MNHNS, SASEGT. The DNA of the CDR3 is TGTGCCAGCTCCCCTGGGGGTACTGAAGCTTTCTTT. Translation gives CASSPGGTEAFF.

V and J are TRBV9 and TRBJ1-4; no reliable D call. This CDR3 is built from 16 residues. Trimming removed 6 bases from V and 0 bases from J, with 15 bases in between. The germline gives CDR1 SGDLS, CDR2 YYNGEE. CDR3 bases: TGTGCCAGCACCAAAGGAGGTGGAGCAACTAATGAAAAACTGTTTTTT. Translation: CASTKGGGATNEKLFF.